A single sample is the source of the 30 T cell receptor beta chains below, sequenced in a study of cytomegalovirus exposure and HLA in healthy donors. Data came from immunoSEQ multiplex PCR; TCRdb stores just in-frame clones and leaves some out. The table has around 190,000 clones, about 81% seen once; the top ten hold less than 1.5%. Sequencing was done on a sample of PBMCs. All receptors come from a woman aged 30 to 39 in good health and CMV-seronegative.

The V and J genes are TRBV6-6 and TRBJ2-7; TRBD2 matches at 8 bases. Germline V gene lookup returns CDR1 MNHNY and CDR2 SVGAGI (reference sequence). The V gene end was trimmed by 4 bases and the J gene end by 2 bases; junction bases not matched to a gene: 7. This CDR3 region has 15 residues. The CDR3 DNA sequence: TGTGCCAGCAGTTTCTCTGCGGGGGGAACCTACGAGCAGTACTTC. Its protein product is CASSFSAGGTYEQYF.

V usage is TRBV5-4 and J usage is TRBJ1-1; D not certain. The CDR3 length is 15 residues. Trimming cost V 1 base and J 0 bases, with 10 bases left between them. Germline V gene sequence: CDR1 SGHNT, CDR2 YYREEE (reference sequence). This chain's CDR3 is CASSLMTGLNTEAFF. Written as DNA, the CDR3 is TGTGCCAGCAGCTTGATGACGGGGTTGAACACTGAAGCTTTCTTT. The full variable domain, with the rest looked up from reference TRBV5-4 and TRBJ1-1, is ETGVTQSPTHLIKTRGQQVTLRCSSQSGHNTVSWYQQALGQGPQFIFQYYREEENGRGNFPPRFSGLQFPNYSSELNVNALELDDSALYLCASSLMTGLNTEAFFGQGTRLTVV.

There are a few counts of this clone. The chain employs TRBV28 and TRBJ1-3; D ambiguous. Germline V gene sequence: CDR1 MDHEN, CDR2 SYDVKM. The CDR3 is 12 residues long. Trimming removed 5 bases at V and 4 bases at J, with 6 bases between. CDR3 sequence reads: CASSVTGNTIYF. In nucleotides, the CDR3 is TGTGCCAGCAGTGTAACAGGAAACACCATATATTTT.

This clone was detected only once. The chain recombines TRBV7-9 with TRBJ2-7; 11 bases agree with TRBD2. V dropped 4 bases and J dropped 2; count of bases not matched to a gene: 4. Germline values: CDR1 SEHNR, CDR2 FQNEAQ (reference sequence). The CDR3 is 15 residues long. CDR3: CASSSGLAAPYEQYF. The DNA of the CDR3 is TGTGCCAGCAGCTCGGGACTAGCGGCCCCCTACGAGCAGTACTTC.

This chain joins TRBV19 and TRBJ1-3, with TRBD1 identical over 7 bases. This CDR3 has 16 amino acids. The junction had 5 bases not matched to a gene; V was cut back by 3 bases and J by 0 bases. In germline, CDR1 is LNHDA, CDR2 SQIVND (reference sequence). Here the CDR3 reads CASSIGDSLSGNTIYF. In nucleotides, the CDR3 is TGTGCCAGTAGTATCGGGGACAGCCTCTCTGGAAACACCATATATTTT.

The V and J genes are TRBV7-3 and TRBJ1-1, with D maybe TRBD1 (5 bases). Germline V gene data show CDR1 as SGHTA and CDR2 as FQGTGA. The CDR3 loop spans 16 amino acids. Trimming shortened V by 5 bases and J by 1 base, and 17 bases separated the two germline ends. The CDR3 bases are TGTGCCAGCAGCCCCTACCCCAGGGTAAGGAACACTGAAGCTTTCTTT. As protein: CASSPYPRVRNTEAFF.

The DNA for the CDR3 is TGTGCCTGGGGTAGATTAGCGGGAGCCTACGAGCAGTACTTC. It yields the protein CAWGRLAGAYEQYF. V gene TRBV30 combines with J gene TRBJ2-7, with 9 bases lining up with TRBD2. After removal of 5 bases from V and 2 bases from J, the junction contained 7 bases not matched to a gene. The germline gives CDR1 GTSNPN, CDR2 SVGIG (reference sequence). The CDR3 has 14 amino acids.

This chain links TRBV5-6 with TRBJ1-5; D is unclear. V was shortened by 0 bases and J by 7 bases, with 11 bases between the two germline ends. Germline V gene lookup returns CDR1 SGHDT and CDR2 YYEEEE. The CDR3 is 14 residues long. The CDR3 here is CASSLAGPGQPQHF. In DNA form, the CDR3 reads TGTGCCAGCAGCTTGGCTGGTCCCGGGCAGCCCCAGCATTTT. The full variable domain, with the rest looked up from reference TRBV5-6 and TRBJ1-5, is DAGVTQSPTHLIKTRGQQVTLRCSPKSGHDTVSWYQQALGQGPQFIFQYYEEEERQRGNFPDRFSGHQFPNYSSELNVNALLLGDSALYLCASSLAGPGQPQHFGDGTRLSIL.

The chain has TRBV19 and TRBJ1-2; D not resolved. The length of the CDR3 is 14 residues. Germline V gene lookup returns CDR1 LNHDA and CDR2 SQIVND (reference sequence). V lost 1 base to trimming and J lost 1 base, with 7 bases between them. This chain's CDR3 is CASSIGDNNYGYTF. The CDR3 region has the DNA TGTGCCAGTAGTATAGGCGACAATAACTATGGCTACACCTTC.

CDR3 nucleotides: TGTGCCAGCAGCTTAGCGTTCAGCGGGAGTAACAATGAGCAGTTCTTC. Translated: CASSLAFSGSNNEQFF. The chain recombines TRBV7-9 with TRBJ2-1; 8 positions agree with TRBD2. After removal of 0 bases from V and 5 bases from J, the junction contained 6 bases not matched to a gene. Germline V gives CDR1 SEHNR, CDR2 FQNEAQ (reference sequence). The CDR3 is 16 residues long.

This rearrangement joins TRBV27 to TRBJ1-1; TRBD1 matches at 9 bases. This CDR3 region has 15 residues. J was trimmed by 2 bases and V by 6 bases; bases with no gene match: 7. Germline V gives CDR1 MNHEY, CDR2 SMNVEV (reference sequence). As DNA, the CDR3 is TGTGCCAGCAGACGGGACAGGGTTACAAACACTGAAGCTTTCTTT. Its protein is CASRRDRVTNTEAFF.

This chain uses TRBV7-2 with TRBJ2-1; 9 bases fit TRBD2. CDR3 length equals 19 residues. The V segment lost 5 bases and the J segment 7 bases; nucleotides outside the gene matches: 21. Germline assignment: CDR1 SGHTA and CDR2 FQGNSA. This CDR3 reads CASSPALAGATPQFNEQFF. The CDR3 DNA reads TGTGCCAGCAGCCCAGCTTTAGCGGGGGCGACCCCCCAGTTTAATGAGCAGTTCTTC.

Comments on this clone: Other DNA sequences in this sample translate to the same CDR3. The chain recombines TRBV28 with TRBJ1-5, with D possibly TRBD1 on 5 matching bases. The CDR3 is 14 amino acids. Germline values: CDR1 MDHEN, CDR2 SYDVKM. V lost 5 bases and J 1 base, leaving 9 bases between the germline ends. The CDR3 is CASSQGGSNQPQHF. In nucleotides, the CDR3 is TGTGCCAGCAGTCAGGGTGGGAGCAATCAGCCCCAGCATTTT.

The J gene is TRBJ2-5, the V gene TRBV11-2; 7 positions agree with TRBD1. CDR1 SGHAT and CDR2 FQNNGV come from the germline V gene. This CDR3 has 13 amino acids. With 5 bases clipped from V and 1 base from J, the junction kept 1 base outside the gene matches. The CDR3 DNA is TGTGCCAGCAGCACAGGGGCCCAAGAGACCCAGTACTTC. Its translation is CASSTGAQETQYF.

The V and J genes are TRBV5-1 and TRBJ2-7; maybe TRBD1 (5 bases). The V end was cut by 0 bases, the J end by 1 base, with 17 bases between. This CDR3 is built from 17 residues. Per germline, CDR1 SGHRS and CDR2 YFSETQ. DNA for the CDR3: TGCGCCAGCAGCTTGGTCCTTGGGGCGTTGCCGTCCTACGAGCAGTACTTC. It encodes CASSLVLGALPSYEQYF.

About this clone itself: At one end, the junction sequence differs from germline, possibly due to a read error. This sequence joins TRBV7-9 and TRBJ2-7, with 11 bases aligning to TRBD2. This CDR3 is 14 amino acids long. Germline CDR1 reads SEHNR; CDR2 reads FQNEAQ (reference sequence). The chain's CDR3 is CASSLAGGNYEQYF. As DNA, the CDR3 is TGTGCCAGCAGCCTAGCGGGAGGCAACTACGAGCAGTACTTC.

The V gene is TRBV7-2, the J gene TRBJ2-7; D unclear. V shed 4 bases and J shed 0 bases, with 13 bases lying between them. Germline CDR1 and CDR2: SGHTA and FQGNSA. The CDR3 runs 15 residues. The CDR3 nucleotides are TGTGCCAGCAGCTCGCAAGCGTTGAGCTCCTACGAGCAGTACTTC. This encodes CASSSQALSSYEQYF.

This clone has only one observation. The chain has TRBV10-1 and TRBJ2-3; perhaps TRBD2 as D (5 bases). Per the germline V gene, CDR1 is WNHNN and CDR2 is SYGVQD (reference sequence). The length of the CDR3 is 13 residues. Trimming cost V 4 bases and J 0 bases, with 5 bases left between them. The CDR3 DNA reads as TGCGCCAGCAGTGGAGGGAGCACAGATACGCAGTATTTT. Translating gives CASSGGSTDTQYF.

This clone turned up a few times. The V call is TRBV11-3, the J call TRBJ2-2, with TRBD2 as a possible D gene (6 bases). This CDR3 is built from 15 residues. CDR1 and CDR2 (germline): SGHNT, YENEEA. The V and J ends lost 4 bases and 7 bases respectively, with 16 bases between them. In DNA, the CDR3 is TGTGCCAGCAGCTCTATAGCGGAGGGCAGCGGGGAGCTGTTTTTT. Translated: CASSSIAEGSGELFF.

The CDR3 nucleotides are TGTGCCTGGAGGGGGCTAGGGGGCTATGGCTACACCTTC. This translates into CAWRGLGGYGYTF. This chain links TRBV30 with TRBJ1-2, with a weak D call TRBD1 (6 bases). Trimming cost V 3 bases and J 4 bases, with 12 bases left between them. The CDR3 extends over 13 amino acids. Germline CDR1 reads GTSNPN; CDR2 reads SVGIG (reference sequence).

The gene calls are TRBV18 and TRBJ2-1; D remains unclear. CDR1 and CDR2 from the germline V gene are KGHSH and LQKENI. CDR3 length: 17 amino acids. Trimming took 3 bases from V and 0 from J, leaving 15 bases between them. The CDR3 DNA sequence: TGTGCCAGCTCACCCTCCGGCGGAGCGAGCTCCTACAATGAGCAGTTCTTC. Encoded protein: CASSPSGGASSYNEQFF.

The chain employs TRBV18 and TRBJ1-1, with a possible D match to TRBD1 (5 bases). V gave up 3 bases and J gave up 2 bases, with 7 bases separating them. Germline V gives CDR1 KGHSH, CDR2 LQKENI. CDR3 length equals 13 residues. As DNA, the CDR3 is TGTGCCAGCTCACCGACAGTTAACACTGAAGCTTTCTTT. It codes for CASSPTVNTEAFF.

CDR3 bases: TGTGCCAGCAGTCCACCGGGGAACCTTTTCGGGGGCTACACCTTC. It yields the protein CASSPPGNLFGGYTF. The rearrangement joins TRBV28 to TRBJ1-2; D call uncertain. CDR1 is MDHEN, CDR2 SYDVKM, per germline. The V gene lost 5 bases and the J gene lost 8 bases, with 21 bases spanning the gap. The CDR3 has 15 amino acids.

This clone was seen a handful of times. The chain links TRBV15 to TRBJ2-7, with TRBD1 matching 7 bases. Unmatched junction bases numbered 5, after V lost 0 bases and J lost 3 bases. The CDR3 has 15 amino acids. CDR1 LNHNV and CDR2 YYDKDF come from the germline V gene (reference sequence). In DNA, the CDR3 is TGTGCCACCAGCAGAGATCAGGGACAGTTCTACGAGCAGTACTTC. This gives the protein CATSRDQGQFYEQYF. The whole variable domain, remainder taken from reference TRBV15 and TRBJ2-7, is DAMVIQNPRYQVTQFGKPVTLSCSQTLNHNVMYWYQQKSSQAPKLLFHYYDKDFNNEADTPDNFQSRRPNTSFCFLDIRSPGLGDTAMYLCATSRDQGQFYEQYFGPGTRLTVT.

The chain is built from TRBV30 and TRBJ1-5; 7 bases align to TRBD1. The CDR3 loop spans 14 amino acids. The germline gives CDR1 GTSNPN, CDR2 SVGIG (reference sequence). Trimming at V came to 2 bases and at J to 3 bases, leaving 4 bases not matched to a gene. The CDR3 DNA reads as TGTGCCTGGAGTCTTGGACAGGTCAATCAGCCCCAGCATTTT. Protein: CAWSLGQVNQPQHF.

This chain uses TRBV7-2 with TRBJ2-7, with a possible D match to TRBD1 (5 bases). V was pared by 1 base and J by 6 bases, with 13 bases between. The length of the CDR3 is 14 residues. From germline, CDR1 is SGHTA and CDR2 FQGNSA. The CDR3 DNA sequence: TGTGCCAGCAGCTTAGGAGGCGGAAGGGGCGAGCAGTACTTC. Its translation is CASSLGGGRGEQYF.

The gene calls are TRBV29-1 and TRBJ1-2, with a possible D match to TRBD1 (6 bases). The length of the CDR3 is 16 residues. Trimming took off 0 bases at V and 0 bases at J, with 14 bases between the two ends. Germline V gene data show CDR1 as SQVTM and CDR2 as ANQGSEA. The CDR3 DNA reads TGCAGCGTTGAAGATCGACGGGGGGCTCCTAACTATGGCTACACCTTC. Protein: CSVEDRRGAPNYGYTF.

The chain links TRBV29-1 to TRBJ1-4; D is unclear. Trimming took 7 bases from V and 6 from J, leaving 21 bases between them. The germline V gene has CDR1 SQVTM and CDR2 ANQGSEA. The CDR3 spans 15 residues. The CDR3 DNA follows: TGCAGCGGTCAAGTTGGTTCCGGGAGAGATGAAAAACTGTTTTTT. As protein: CSGQVGSGRDEKLFF.

This clone occurred once. The chain recombines TRBV27 with TRBJ2-7, with D possibly matching TRBD1 (6 bases). CDR3 length: 13 amino acids. Germline V gives CDR1 MNHEY, CDR2 SMNVEV (reference sequence). The V end was cut by 2 bases, the J end by 3 bases, with 8 bases between. CDR3 nucleotide sequence: TGTGCCAGCAGTTTACAGGGGTACTACGAGCAGTACTTC. Translation gives CASSLQGYYEQYF.

The V call is TRBV9, the J call TRBJ2-7; 12 nucleotides align to TRBD2. This CDR3 is 15 amino acids long. Losses at the gene ends were 4 bases for V and 3 bases for J; bases not matched to a gene: 5. Looked up from germline, CDR1 is SGDLS and CDR2 is YYNGEE. CDR3: CASSPRTSGIYEQYF. CDR3 nucleotides: TGTGCCAGCAGCCCTCGGACTAGCGGGATCTACGAGCAGTACTTC.